Reported below is one T cell receptor beta chain. The data belong to a study of blood T cell repertoires in COVID-19. Study-level information: Some COVID-19 samples were acute and others convalescent; all came from the United States, Italy and Spain.

Method: immunoSEQ multiplex PCR; TCRdb's copy keeps in-frame clones and lacks some. The repertoire holds about 130,000 clones, with roughly 80% as singletons. The CDR3 totals 16 residues. CDR1 and CDR2 from the germline V gene are SGHRS and YFSETQ. The V gene end was trimmed by 4 bases and the J gene end by 6 bases; junction bases not matched to a gene: 10. The source material was peripheral blood. This chain connects TRBV5-1 to TRBJ2-1; 10 bases match TRBD2. The clonotype was recovered from an elderly woman with acute or convalescent COVID-19. The CDR3 sequence: CASSLLSGGARNEQFF. The CDR3 DNA reads TGCGCCAGCAGCCTCCTGAGCGGGGGGGCCCGCAATGAGCAGTTCTTC.